The 6 T cell receptor beta chains below all came from one sample that was sequenced in a study of radiotherapy plus CTLA-4 blockade in lung cancer. Only in-frame clones appear in the TCRdb table, and some are missing; sequencing was by immunoSEQ multiplex PCR. The sample includes roughly 66,000 clones, about four fifths of them seen just once. The starting material was peripheral blood, obtained from a patient treated with radiotherapy plus ipilimumab. The receptors derive from a human donor with non-small cell lung cancer who had a partial response to radiotherapy plus ipilimumab.

This clone was recorded once. The chain carries TRBV5-4 and TRBJ2-5; 16 bases match TRBD2. The DNA end is a closer match to TRBJ2-7, so the J assignment may be wrong. The CDR3 is made up of 16 amino acids. Germline assignment: CDR1 SGHNT and CDR2 YYREEE (reference sequence). The CDR3, as DNA: TGTGCCAGCAGCCCGGGACTAGCGGGAGGGGCCCACGAGCAGTACTTC. It yields the protein CASSPGLAGGAHEQYF.

The rearrangement joins TRBV12-5 to TRBJ2-1, with 9 positions matching TRBD1. V lost 5 bases and J lost 4; bases outside the gene matches: 3. Germline lookup yields CDR1 LGHNT and CDR2 FRNRAP. This CDR3 is 14 amino acids long. The CDR3 here is CASGPGQGYNEQFF. DNA of the CDR3: TGTGCTAGTGGTCCCGGACAGGGGTACAATGAGCAGTTCTTC.

The chain employs TRBV5-1 and TRBJ2-2, with 9 bases that match TRBD1. The CDR3 is 15 residues long. V was pared by 2 bases and J by 5 bases, with 4 bases of the junction left unmatched. CDR1 is SGHRS, CDR2 YFSETQ, per germline. CDR3 DNA sequence: TGCGCCAGCAGCTTACCCGGGACAGGGACCGGGGAGCTGTTTTTT. Translated: CASSLPGTGTGELFF. The entire variable domain, with the rest obtained from reference TRBV5-1 and TRBJ2-2, is as follows: KAGVTQTPRYLIKTRGQQVTLSCSPISGHRSVSWYQQTPGQGLQFLFEYFSETQRNKGNFPGRFSGRQFSNSRSEMNVSTLELGDSALYLCASSLPGTGTGELFFGEGSRLTVL.

In this sample, this clone turned up a few times. The chain employs TRBV19 and TRBJ2-7; D possibly corresponds to TRBD1 (6 bases). Germline lookup yields CDR1 LNHDA and CDR2 SQIVND (reference sequence). Trimming removed 5 bases from V and 1 base from J, with 9 bases in between. CDR3 size: 13 residues. The CDR3: CASSSGESYEQYF. The CDR3 DNA sequence: TGTGCCAGTAGTTCAGGGGAATCCTACGAGCAGTACTTC.

As regards this clone: At one end the junction does not follow the germline gene, possibly because of a read error. Distinct nucleotide sequences in the sample also encode this CDR3. V is TRBV9 and J is TRBJ1-3; 7 bases match TRBD1. The germline CDR1 and CDR2 sequences are SGDLS and YYNGEE. The CDR3 extends over 17 amino acids. CDR3 coding DNA: TGTGCCAGCAGCAAGAGGGACAGACCATACTCTGGGAACACCATATATTTT. It specifies CASSKRDRPYSGNTIYF.

V is TRBV27 and J is TRBJ2-3; 8 bases agree with TRBD2. This CDR3 is built from 15 residues. Germline V gene sequence: CDR1 MNHEY, CDR2 SMNVEV (reference sequence). The trim removed 6 bases at V and 1 base at J, leaving 6 bases unmatched. Here the CDR3 reads CASSPDSGGTDTQYF. The CDR3 nucleotides read TGTGCCAGCAGCCCCGATAGCGGGGGCACAGATACGCAGTATTTT.